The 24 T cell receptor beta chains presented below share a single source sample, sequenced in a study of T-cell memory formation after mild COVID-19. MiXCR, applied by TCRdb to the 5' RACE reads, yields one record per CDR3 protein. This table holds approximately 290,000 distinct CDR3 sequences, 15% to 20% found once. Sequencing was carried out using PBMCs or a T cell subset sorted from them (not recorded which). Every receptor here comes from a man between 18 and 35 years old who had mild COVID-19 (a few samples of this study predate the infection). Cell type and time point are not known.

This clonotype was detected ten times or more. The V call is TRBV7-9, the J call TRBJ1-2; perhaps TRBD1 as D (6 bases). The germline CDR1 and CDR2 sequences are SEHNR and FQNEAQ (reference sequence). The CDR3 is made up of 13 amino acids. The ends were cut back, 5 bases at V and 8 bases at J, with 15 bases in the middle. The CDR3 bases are TGTGCCAGCAGCGCGAACAGGGTTCAAGGCTACACCTTC. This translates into CASSANRVQGYTF.

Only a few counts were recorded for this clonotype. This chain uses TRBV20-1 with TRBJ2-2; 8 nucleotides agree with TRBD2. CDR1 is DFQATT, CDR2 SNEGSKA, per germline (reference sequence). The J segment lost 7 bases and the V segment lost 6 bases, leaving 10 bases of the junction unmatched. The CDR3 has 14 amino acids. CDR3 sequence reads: CSATSGGRGGELFF. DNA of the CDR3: TGCAGTGCAACAAGCGGGGGCAGGGGCGGGGAGCTGTTTTTT.

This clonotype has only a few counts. For the CDR3, the DNA is TGTGCCAGCAGCCTGAGCGACAGAAACACTGAAGCTTTCTTT. Its protein is CASSLSDRNTEAFF. V is TRBV12-3 or TRBV12-4 and J is TRBJ1-1; D possibly corresponds to TRBD1 (5 bases). Trimming shortened V by 6 bases and J by 2 bases, and 13 bases separated the two germline ends. The CDR3 length is 14 residues.

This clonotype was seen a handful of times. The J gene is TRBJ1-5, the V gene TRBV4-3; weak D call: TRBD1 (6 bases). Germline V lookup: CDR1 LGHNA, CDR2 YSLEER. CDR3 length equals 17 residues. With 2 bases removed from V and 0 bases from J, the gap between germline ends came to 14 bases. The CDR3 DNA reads TGCGCCAGCAGCCAATCCTTGGGGGCAGATAGCAATCAGCCCCAGCATTTT. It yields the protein CASSQSLGADSNQPQHF.

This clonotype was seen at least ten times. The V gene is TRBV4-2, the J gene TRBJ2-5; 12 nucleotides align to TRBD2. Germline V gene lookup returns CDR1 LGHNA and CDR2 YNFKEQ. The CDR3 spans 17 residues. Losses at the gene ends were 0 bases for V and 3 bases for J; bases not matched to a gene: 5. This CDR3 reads CASSQELAGGVEETQYF. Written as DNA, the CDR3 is TGTGCCAGCAGCCAAGAACTAGCGGGGGGAGTTGAAGAGACCCAGTACTTC.

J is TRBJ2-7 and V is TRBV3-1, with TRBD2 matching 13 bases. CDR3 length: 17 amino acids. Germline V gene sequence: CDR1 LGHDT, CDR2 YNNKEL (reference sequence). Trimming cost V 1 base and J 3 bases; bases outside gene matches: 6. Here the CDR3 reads CASSQVPTSGGNYEQYV. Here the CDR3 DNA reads TGTGCCAGCAGCCAAGTCCCGACTAGCGGGGGGAACTACGAGCAGTACGTC.

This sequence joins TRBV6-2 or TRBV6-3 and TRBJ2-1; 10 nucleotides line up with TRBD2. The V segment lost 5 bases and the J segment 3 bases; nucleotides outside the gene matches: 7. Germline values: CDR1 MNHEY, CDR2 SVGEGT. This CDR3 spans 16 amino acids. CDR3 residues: CASSRGSGGLYNEQFF. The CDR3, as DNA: TGTGCCAGCAGTCGCGGTAGCGGGGGGCTCTACAATGAGCAGTTCTTC.

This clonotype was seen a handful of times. The CDR3 DNA reads TGCGCCAGCAGCTTGGGCAGCCGGGATGGTTCCTACGAGCAGTACGTC. Residues: CASSLGSRDGSYEQYV. This sequence joins TRBV5-1 and TRBJ2-7; a possible D gene is TRBD2 (5 bases). This CDR3 comprises 16 residues. V gave up 0 bases and J gave up 1 base, with 14 bases separating them. Germline lookup yields CDR1 SGHRS and CDR2 YFSETQ.

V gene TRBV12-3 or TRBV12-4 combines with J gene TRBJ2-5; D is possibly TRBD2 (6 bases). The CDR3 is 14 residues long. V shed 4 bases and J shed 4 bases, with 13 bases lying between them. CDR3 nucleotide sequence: TGTGCCAGCAGTTCCGGCCGGGACTTAGAGACCCAGTACTTC. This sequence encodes CASSSGRDLETQYF.

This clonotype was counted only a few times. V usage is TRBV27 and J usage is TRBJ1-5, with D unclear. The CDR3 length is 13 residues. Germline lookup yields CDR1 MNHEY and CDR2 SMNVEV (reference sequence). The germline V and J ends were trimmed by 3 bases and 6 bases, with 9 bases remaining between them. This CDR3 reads CASSFREGQPQHF. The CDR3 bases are TGTGCCAGCAGTTTCCGCGAGGGTCAGCCCCAGCATTTT.

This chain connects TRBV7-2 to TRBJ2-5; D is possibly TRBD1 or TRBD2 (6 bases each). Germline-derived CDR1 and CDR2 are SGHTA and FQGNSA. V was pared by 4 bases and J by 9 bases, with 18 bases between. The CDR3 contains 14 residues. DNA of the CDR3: TGTGCCAGCAGCTCGACGGGGGCCCCCGGGGCCCAGTACTTC. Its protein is CASSSTGAPGAQYF.

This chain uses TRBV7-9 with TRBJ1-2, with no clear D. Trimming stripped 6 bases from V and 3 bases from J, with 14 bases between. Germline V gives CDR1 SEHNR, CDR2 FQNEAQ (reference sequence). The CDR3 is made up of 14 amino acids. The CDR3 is CASSPWGSDYGYTF. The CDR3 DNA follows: TGTGCCAGCAGTCCCTGGGGTTCTGACTATGGCTACACCTTC.

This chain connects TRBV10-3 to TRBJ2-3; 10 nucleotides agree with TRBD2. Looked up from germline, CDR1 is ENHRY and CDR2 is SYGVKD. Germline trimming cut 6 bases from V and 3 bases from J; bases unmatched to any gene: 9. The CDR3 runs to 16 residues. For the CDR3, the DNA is TGTGCCATCAGAGGAGGGATTAGCGGGGGGACAGATACGCAGTATTTT. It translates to CAIRGGISGGTDTQYF.

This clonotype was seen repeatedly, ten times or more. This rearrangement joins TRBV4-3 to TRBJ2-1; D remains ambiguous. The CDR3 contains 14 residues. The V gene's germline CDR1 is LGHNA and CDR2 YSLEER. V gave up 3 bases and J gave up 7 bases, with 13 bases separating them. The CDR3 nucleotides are TGCGCCAGCAGCCAGGGGTATAGTGGGAATGAGCAGTTCTTC. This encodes CASSQGYSGNEQFF.

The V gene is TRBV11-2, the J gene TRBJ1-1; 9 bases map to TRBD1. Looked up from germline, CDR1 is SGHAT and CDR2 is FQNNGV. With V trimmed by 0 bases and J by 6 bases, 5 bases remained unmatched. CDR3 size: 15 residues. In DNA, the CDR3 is TGTGCCAGCAGCTTAGAAGGGACAGGGAGGCCTGAAGCTTTCTTT. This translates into CASSLEGTGRPEAFF.

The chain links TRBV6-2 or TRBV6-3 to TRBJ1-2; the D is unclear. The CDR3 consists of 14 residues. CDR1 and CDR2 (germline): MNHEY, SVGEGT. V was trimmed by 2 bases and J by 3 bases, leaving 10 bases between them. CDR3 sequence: CASSYMGIDYGYTF. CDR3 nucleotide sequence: TGTGCCAGCAGTTACATGGGGATCGACTATGGCTACACCTTC.

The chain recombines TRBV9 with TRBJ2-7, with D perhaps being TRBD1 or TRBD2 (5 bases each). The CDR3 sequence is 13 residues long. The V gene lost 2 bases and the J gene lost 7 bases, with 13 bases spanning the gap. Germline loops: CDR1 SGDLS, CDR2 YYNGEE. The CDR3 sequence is CASSVGTTGEQYF. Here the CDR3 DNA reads TGTGCCAGCAGCGTGGGGACGACGGGTGAGCAGTACTTC.

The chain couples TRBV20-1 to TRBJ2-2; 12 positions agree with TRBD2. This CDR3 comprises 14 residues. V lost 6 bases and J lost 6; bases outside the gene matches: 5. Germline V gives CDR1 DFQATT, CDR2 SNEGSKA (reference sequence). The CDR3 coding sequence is TGCAGTGCCCTGGGACTAGCGGGTTCCGGGGAGCTGTTTTTT. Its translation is CSALGLAGSGELFF.

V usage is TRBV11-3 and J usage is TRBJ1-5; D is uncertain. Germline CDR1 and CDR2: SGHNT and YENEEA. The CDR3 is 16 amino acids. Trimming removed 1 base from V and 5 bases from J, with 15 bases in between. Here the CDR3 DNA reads TGTGCCAGCAGCTTAGGTAGGTGGACGGAGGATCAGCCCCAGCATTTT. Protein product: CASSLGRWTEDQPQHF.

The CDR3 sequence: CASSPKVFGQEAFF. CDR3 DNA: TGTGCCAGCAGTCCCAAGGTATTCGGCCAGGAAGCTTTCTTT. The chain is built from TRBV27 and TRBJ1-1; D is ambiguous. In germline, CDR1 is MNHEY, CDR2 SMNVEV (reference sequence). The CDR3 spans 14 residues. V lost 5 bases and J lost 8, with 18 bases in between.

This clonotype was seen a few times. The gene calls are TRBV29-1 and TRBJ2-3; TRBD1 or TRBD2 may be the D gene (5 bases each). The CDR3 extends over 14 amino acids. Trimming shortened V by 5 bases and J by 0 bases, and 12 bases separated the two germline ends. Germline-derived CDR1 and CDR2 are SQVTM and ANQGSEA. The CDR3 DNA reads TGCAGCGTTTGGGGCAGCGGAAGCACAGATACGCAGTATTTT. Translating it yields CSVWGSGSTDTQYF.

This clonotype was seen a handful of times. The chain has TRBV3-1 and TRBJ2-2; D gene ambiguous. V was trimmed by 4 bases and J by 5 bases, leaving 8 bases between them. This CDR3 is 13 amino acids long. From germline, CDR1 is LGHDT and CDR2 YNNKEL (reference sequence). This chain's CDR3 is CASSLQRTGELFF. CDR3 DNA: TGTGCCAGCAGCCTCCAGCGTACCGGGGAGCTGTTTTTT.

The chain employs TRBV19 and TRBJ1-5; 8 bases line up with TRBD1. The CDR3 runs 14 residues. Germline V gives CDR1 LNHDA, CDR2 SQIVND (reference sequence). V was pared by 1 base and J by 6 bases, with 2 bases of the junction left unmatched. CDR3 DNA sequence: TGTGCCAGTAGTATAGGGACAGGGCCTCAGCCCCAGCATTTT. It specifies CASSIGTGPQPQHF.

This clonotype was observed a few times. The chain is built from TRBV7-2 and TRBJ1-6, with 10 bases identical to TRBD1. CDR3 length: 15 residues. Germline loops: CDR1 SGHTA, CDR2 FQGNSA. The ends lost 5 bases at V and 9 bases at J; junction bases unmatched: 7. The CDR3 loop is CASSLSRTGGSPLHF. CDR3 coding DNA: TGTGCCAGCAGCCTTTCCCGGACAGGGGGTTCACCCCTCCACTTT.